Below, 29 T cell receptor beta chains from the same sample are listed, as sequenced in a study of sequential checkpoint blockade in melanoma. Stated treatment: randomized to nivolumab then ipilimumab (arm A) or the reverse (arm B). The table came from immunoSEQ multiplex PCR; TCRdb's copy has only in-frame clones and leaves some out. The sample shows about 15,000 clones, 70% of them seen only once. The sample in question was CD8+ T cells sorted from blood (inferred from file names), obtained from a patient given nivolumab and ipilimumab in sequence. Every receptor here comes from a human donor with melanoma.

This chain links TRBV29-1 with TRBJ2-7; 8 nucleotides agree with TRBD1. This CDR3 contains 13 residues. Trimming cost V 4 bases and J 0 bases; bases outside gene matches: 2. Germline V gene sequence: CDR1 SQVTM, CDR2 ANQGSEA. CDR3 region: CSVGTGSSYEQYF. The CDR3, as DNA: TGCAGCGTTGGGACAGGGAGCTCCTACGAGCAGTACTTC.

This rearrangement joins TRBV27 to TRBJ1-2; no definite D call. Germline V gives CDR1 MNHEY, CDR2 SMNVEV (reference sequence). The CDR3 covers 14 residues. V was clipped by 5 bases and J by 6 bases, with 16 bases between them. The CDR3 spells CASSEGARPDGYTF. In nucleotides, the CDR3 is TGTGCCAGCAGTGAGGGAGCCCGACCAGATGGCTACACCTTC.

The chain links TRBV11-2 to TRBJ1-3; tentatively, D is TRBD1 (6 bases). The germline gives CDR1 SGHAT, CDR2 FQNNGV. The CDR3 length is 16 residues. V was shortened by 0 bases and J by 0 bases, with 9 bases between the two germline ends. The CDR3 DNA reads TGTGCCAGCAGCTTAGATCGGACAGTCTCTGGAAACACCATATATTTT. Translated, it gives CASSLDRTVSGNTIYF.

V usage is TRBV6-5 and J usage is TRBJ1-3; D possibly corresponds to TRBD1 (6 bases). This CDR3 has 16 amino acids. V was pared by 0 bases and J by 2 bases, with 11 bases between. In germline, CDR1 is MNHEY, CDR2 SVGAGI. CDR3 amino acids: CASSYSGRGPGNTIYF. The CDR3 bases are TGTGCCAGCAGTTACTCCGGCAGGGGTCCTGGAAACACCATATATTTT.

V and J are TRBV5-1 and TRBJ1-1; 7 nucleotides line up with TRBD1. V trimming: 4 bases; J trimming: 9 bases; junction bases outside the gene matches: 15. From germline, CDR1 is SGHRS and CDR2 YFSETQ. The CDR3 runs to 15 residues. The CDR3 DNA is TGCGCCAGCAGCCTTGCGGCCGGGACAGCGAGGCAAGCTTTCTTT. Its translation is CASSLAAGTARQAFF.

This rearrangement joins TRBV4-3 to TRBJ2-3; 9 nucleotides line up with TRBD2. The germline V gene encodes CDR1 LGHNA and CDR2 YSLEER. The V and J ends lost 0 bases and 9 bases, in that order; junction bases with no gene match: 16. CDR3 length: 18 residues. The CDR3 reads CASSQDPTGGGAKSTQYF. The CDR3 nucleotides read TGCGCCAGCAGCCAAGATCCGACGGGCGGGGGGGCGAAAAGCACGCAGTATTTT.

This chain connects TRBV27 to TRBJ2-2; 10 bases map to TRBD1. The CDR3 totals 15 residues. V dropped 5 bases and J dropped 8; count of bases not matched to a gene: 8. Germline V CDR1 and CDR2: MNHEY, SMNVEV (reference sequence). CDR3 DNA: TGTGCCAGCAGTACCCCGGGACAGGGGTTAGGGGAGCTGTTTTTT. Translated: CASSTPGQGLGELFF.

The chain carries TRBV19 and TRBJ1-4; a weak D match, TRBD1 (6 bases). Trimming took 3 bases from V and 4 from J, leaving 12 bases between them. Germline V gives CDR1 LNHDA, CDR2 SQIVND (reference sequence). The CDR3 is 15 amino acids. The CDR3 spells CASSIRGRVNEKLFF. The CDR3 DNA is TGTGCCAGTAGTATCAGGGGCAGGGTTAATGAAAAACTGTTTTTT.

CDR3 residues: CASSLSRTGSYEQYF. The CDR3 DNA follows: TGCGCCAGCAGCTTGAGTCGGACTGGCTCCTACGAGCAGTACTTC. V and J are TRBV5-1 and TRBJ2-5; D is possibly TRBD2 (5 bases). With the DNA end fitting TRBJ2-7 better, the J assignment may be wrong. CDR3 length: 15 amino acids. Germline V gene sequence: CDR1 SGHRS, CDR2 YFSETQ.

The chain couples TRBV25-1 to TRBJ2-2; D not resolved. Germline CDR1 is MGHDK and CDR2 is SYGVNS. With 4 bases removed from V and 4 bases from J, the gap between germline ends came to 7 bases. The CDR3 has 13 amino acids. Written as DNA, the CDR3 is TGTGCCAGCAGTGGTGGGCTCACCGGGGAGCTGTTTTTT. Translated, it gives CASSGGLTGELFF.

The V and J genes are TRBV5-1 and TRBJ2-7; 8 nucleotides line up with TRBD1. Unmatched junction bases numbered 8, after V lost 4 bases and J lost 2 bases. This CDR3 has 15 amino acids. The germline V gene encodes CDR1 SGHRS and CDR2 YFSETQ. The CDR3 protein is CASSPRDRTTYEQYF. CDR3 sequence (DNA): TGCGCCAGCAGCCCACGGGACAGGACTACCTACGAGCAGTACTTC.

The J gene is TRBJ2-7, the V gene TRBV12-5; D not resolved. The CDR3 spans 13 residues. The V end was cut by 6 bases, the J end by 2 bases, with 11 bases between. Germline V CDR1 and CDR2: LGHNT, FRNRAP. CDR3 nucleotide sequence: TGTGCTAGTGGCCCCTCCCCCGCCTACGAGCAGTACTTC. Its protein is CASGPSPAYEQYF.

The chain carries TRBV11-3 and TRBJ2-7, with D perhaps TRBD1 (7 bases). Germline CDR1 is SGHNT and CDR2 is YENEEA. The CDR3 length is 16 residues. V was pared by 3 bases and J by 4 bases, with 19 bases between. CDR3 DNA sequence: TGTGCCAGCAGCTTCTACAGGGGAGGAGCTGGGTACGAGCAGTACTTC. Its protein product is CASSFYRGGAGYEQYF.

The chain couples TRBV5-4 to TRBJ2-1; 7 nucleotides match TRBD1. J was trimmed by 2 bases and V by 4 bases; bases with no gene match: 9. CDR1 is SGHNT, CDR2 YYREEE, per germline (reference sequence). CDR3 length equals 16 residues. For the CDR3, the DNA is TGTGCCAGCAGCCGAAACGACAGGGATCCCTACAATGAGCAGTTCTTC. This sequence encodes CASSRNDRDPYNEQFF.

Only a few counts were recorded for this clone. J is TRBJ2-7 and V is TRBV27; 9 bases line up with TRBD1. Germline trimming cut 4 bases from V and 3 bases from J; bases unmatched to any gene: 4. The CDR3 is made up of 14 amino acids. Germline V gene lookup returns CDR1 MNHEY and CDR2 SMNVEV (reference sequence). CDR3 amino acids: CASSWDRDNYEQYF. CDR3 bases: TGTGCCAGCAGTTGGGACAGGGACAACTACGAGCAGTACTTC.

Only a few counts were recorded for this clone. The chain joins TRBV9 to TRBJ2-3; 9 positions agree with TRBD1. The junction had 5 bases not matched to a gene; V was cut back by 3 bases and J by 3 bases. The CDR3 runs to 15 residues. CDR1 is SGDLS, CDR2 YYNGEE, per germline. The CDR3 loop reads CASSDRQGVTDTQYF. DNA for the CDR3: TGTGCCAGCAGCGACCGACAGGGGGTTACAGATACGCAGTATTTT.

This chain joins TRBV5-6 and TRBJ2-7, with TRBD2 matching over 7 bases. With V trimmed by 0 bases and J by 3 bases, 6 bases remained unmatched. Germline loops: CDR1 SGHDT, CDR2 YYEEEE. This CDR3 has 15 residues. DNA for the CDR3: TGTGCCAGCAGCTTGGGGCAGTGGGAGGGCTACGAGCAGTACTTC. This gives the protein CASSLGQWEGYEQYF.

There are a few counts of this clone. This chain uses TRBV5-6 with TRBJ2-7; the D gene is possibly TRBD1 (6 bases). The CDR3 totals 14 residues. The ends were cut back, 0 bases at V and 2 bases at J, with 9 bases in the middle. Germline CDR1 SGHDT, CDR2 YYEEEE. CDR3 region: CASSLGGRAYEQYF. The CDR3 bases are TGTGCCAGCAGCTTGGGGGGGCGTGCCTACGAGCAGTACTTC.

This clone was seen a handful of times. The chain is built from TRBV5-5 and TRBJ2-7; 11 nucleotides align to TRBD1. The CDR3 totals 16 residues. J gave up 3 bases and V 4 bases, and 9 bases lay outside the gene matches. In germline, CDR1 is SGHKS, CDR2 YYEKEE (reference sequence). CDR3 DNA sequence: TGTGCCAGCAGCCAAGATCGGGGGACAGGGGGCTACGAGCAGTACTTC. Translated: CASSQDRGTGGYEQYF.

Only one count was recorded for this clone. CDR3 sequence reads: CACTYRTNTGELFF. The CDR3 nucleotides read TGTGCCTGTACGTACAGGACCAACACCGGGGAGCTGTTTTTT. The rearrangement links TRBV30 to TRBJ2-2; D possibly corresponds to TRBD1 (5 bases). Germline CDR1 and CDR2: GTSNPN and SVGIG (reference sequence). The CDR3 length is 14 residues. With 6 bases removed from V and 2 bases from J, the gap between germline ends came to 13 bases.

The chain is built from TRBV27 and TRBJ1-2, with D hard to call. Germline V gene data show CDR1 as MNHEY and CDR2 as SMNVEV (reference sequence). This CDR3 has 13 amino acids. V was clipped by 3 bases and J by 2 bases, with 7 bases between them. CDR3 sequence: CASSLSLNYGYTF. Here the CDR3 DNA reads TGTGCCAGCAGTTTGAGTCTCAACTATGGCTACACCTTC.

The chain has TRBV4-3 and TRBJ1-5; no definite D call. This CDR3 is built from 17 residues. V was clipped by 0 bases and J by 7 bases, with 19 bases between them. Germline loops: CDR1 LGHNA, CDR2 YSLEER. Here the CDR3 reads CASSQEAIVISGQPQHF. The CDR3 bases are TGCGCCAGCAGCCAAGAAGCAATCGTGATCTCCGGGCAGCCCCAGCATTTT.

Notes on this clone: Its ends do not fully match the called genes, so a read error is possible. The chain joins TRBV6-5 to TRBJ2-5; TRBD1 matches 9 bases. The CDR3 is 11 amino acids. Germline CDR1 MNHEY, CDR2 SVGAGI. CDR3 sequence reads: CATASWDRAHF. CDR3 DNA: TGTGCCACCGCCTCGTGGGACAGGGCGCACTTC.

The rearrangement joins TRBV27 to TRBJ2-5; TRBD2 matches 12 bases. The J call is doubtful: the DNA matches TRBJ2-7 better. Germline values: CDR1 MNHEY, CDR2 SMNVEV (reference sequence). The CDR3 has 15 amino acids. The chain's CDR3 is CASSPGTSGYYEQYF. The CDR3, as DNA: TGTGCCAGCAGTCCCGGGACTAGCGGGTACTACGAGCAGTACTTC.

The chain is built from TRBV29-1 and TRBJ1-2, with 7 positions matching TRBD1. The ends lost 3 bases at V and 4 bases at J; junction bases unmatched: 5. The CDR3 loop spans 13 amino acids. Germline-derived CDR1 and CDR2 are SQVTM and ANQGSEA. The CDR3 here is CSVEAGGSYGYTF. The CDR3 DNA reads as TGCAGCGTTGAGGCAGGGGGAAGCTATGGCTACACCTTC.

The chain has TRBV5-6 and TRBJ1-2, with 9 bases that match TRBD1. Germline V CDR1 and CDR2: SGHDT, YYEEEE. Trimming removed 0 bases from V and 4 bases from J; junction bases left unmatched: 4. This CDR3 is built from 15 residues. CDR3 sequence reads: CASSLGTGVSYGYTF. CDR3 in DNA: TGTGCCAGCAGCTTGGGGACAGGGGTTAGCTATGGCTACACCTTC.

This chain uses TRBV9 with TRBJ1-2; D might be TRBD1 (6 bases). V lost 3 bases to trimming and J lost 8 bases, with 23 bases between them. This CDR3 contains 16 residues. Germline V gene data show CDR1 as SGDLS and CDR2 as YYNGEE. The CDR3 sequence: CASSAAIGGGAYGYTF. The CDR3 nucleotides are TGTGCCAGCAGCGCGGCAATCGGGGGGGGCGCATACGGCTACACCTTC.

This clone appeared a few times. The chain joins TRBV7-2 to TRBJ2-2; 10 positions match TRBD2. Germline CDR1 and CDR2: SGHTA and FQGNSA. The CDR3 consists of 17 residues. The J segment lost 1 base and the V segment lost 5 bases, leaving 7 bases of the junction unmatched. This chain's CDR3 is CASSRPRLAGNTGELFF. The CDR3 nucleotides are TGTGCCAGCAGCCGACCTCGACTAGCGGGGAACACCGGGGAGCTGTTTTTT.

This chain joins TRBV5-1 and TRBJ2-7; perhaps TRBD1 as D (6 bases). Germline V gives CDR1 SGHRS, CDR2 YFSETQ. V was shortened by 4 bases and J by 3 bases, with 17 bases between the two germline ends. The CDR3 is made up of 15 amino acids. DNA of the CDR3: TGCGCCAGCAGCCTGGGACAAGTGGTAAACTACGAGCAGTACTTC. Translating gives CASSLGQVVNYEQYF.